This T cell receptor beta chain comes out of a study of cytomegalovirus exposure and HLA in healthy donors. Study information: The 120 validation repertoires were produced on the same platform as the 550 to 750 repertoires of the first cohort. This was reported in a later analysis.

Clones were sequenced by immunoSEQ multiplex PCR, and TCRdb holds only the in-frame ones, with some missing. This sample has about 160,000 clones, with 86% found just once. CDR1 and CDR2 from the germline V gene are LNHDA and SQIVND (reference sequence). V was pared by 2 bases and J by 4 bases, with 8 bases between. There are 13 residues in the CDR3. The study's findings and limits: Rarity characterized most TCR sequences, yet some public TCRs appeared in many donors. The study put some 150 TCR beta chains on its list as cytomegalovirus-associated. In the 95 to 150 validation repertoires, 94% of cluster scores exceeded 0, per a later analysis.

This clone was found a few times. Its antigen is undetermined. This TCR derives from a woman aged 30 to 39 in good health and CMV-seronegative. The chain couples TRBV19 to TRBJ1-2; no firm D call. Sequencing input: PBMCs. CDR3 DNA: TGTGCCAGTAGTATAAGCAGGAGCTATGGCTACACCTTC. Translation: CASSISRSYGYTF.